A selection of T cell receptor beta chains follows, all from one sample in a study of CD8 T cells in ankylosing spondylitis. TCRdb processed the 5' RACE reads anew with MiXCR; each CDR3 protein has one entry. This table has 100,000 to 150,000 distinct CDR3 sequences, about 7% appearing once. Sequencing input: blood, either unsorted or a sorted T cell fraction (not recorded which). The receptor set was obtained from a male donor with ankylosing spondylitis or in good health (not recorded which). Each CDR3 is given with its conserved first and last residue. D genes are given only for firm matches. Clone size is not always given. Where it is, it says once, few, many or a class for expanded clones.

j_gene: TRBJ2-5
v_gene: TRBV7-9
d_gene: TRBD2
abundance: many
CDR3nt: TGTGCCAGCAGCTTTGCGGGGGGCAAAGAGACCCAGTACTTC
CDR3aa: CASSFAGGKETQYF

j_gene: TRBJ2-7
v_gene: TRBV28
d_gene: NA
abundance: many
CDR3nt: TGTGCCAGCAGTTTATCCCCCTTAGTGGACGAGCAGTACTTC
CDR3aa: CASSLSPLVDEQYF

j_gene: TRBJ2-3
v_gene: TRBV10-3
d_gene: TRBD1
abundance: many
CDR3nt: TGTGCCATCAGTGAGTCGTTCGCGAGGGACAGCTTCACAGATACGCAGTATTTT
CDR3aa: CAISESFARDSFTDTQYF

j_gene: TRBJ1-1
v_gene: TRBV15
d_gene: NA
abundance: many
CDR3nt: TGTGCCACCAGCAGAGATATTGGCGGAGGGAACACTGAAGCTTTCTTT
CDR3aa: CATSRDIGGGNTEAFF

j_gene: TRBJ2-1
v_gene: TRBV7-2
d_gene: NA
abundance: many
CDR3nt: TGTGCCAGCAGCTTAAGGAGGACAGATTACAATGAGCAGTTCTTC
CDR3aa: CASSLRRTDYNEQFF

j_gene: TRBJ1-2
v_gene: TRBV10-3
d_gene: NA
abundance: many
CDR3nt: TGTGCCATCAGTGTCGAACAGGGTTATGGCTACACCTTC
CDR3aa: CAISVEQGYGYTF

j_gene: TRBJ1-2
v_gene: TRBV7-9
d_gene: TRBD1
abundance: many
CDR3nt: TGTGCCAGCAGCGCCGGGACAGTCCTACGCTATGGCTACACCTTC
CDR3aa: CASSAGTVLRYGYTF

j_gene: TRBJ1-6
v_gene: TRBV30
d_gene: NA
abundance: NA
CDR3nt: TGTGCCTGGAGCCCGCAGCTCTCACCCCTCCACTTT
CDR3aa: CAWSPQLSPLHF

j_gene: TRBJ1-2
v_gene: TRBV12-3/TRBV12-4
d_gene: NA
abundance: many
CDR3nt: TGTGCCAGCAGTTTCCTATCAGATACCTATGGCTACACCTTC
CDR3aa: CASSFLSDTYGYTF

j_gene: TRBJ2-2
v_gene: TRBV28
d_gene: TRBD1
abundance: many
CDR3nt: TGTGCCAGCAGTGGCGACAGGGCGGACGGGGAGCTGTTTTTT
CDR3aa: CASSGDRADGELFF

j_gene: TRBJ2-7
v_gene: TRBV7-6
d_gene: NA
abundance: many
CDR3nt: TGTGCCAGCAGCTTAGTGGAAGGGGGAGGGTACGAGCAGTACTTC
CDR3aa: CASSLVEGGGYEQYF

j_gene: TRBJ2-7
v_gene: TRBV20-1
d_gene: TRBD2
abundance: many
CDR3nt: TGCAGTGCTAGAGATGAAAAGTTTAGGACTAGCGGGAGAAGTAACGAGCAGTACTTC
CDR3aa: CSARDEKFRTSGRSNEQYF

j_gene: TRBJ2-1
v_gene: TRBV20-1
d_gene: NA
abundance: NA
CDR3nt: TGCAGTGCTAGAGATCCCACTACCTCCTACAATGAGCAGTTCTTC
CDR3aa: CSARDPTTSYNEQFF

j_gene: TRBJ1-2
v_gene: TRBV7-3
d_gene: NA
abundance: many
CDR3nt: TGTGCCAGCAGCTCCATACAGCTTTTATATGGCTACACCTTC
CDR3aa: CASSSIQLLYGYTF

j_gene: TRBJ1-2
v_gene: TRBV5-1
d_gene: NA
abundance: many
CDR3nt: TGCGCCAGCAGCCCCGGGGGGGCCGCTCTAACTAGTGGCTACACCTTC
CDR3aa: CASSPGGAALTSGYTF

j_gene: TRBJ1-1
v_gene: TRBV5-6
d_gene: NA
abundance: NA
CDR3nt: TGTGCCAGCAGCTCCGCTCAGCAAATGAACACTGAAGCTTTCTTT
CDR3aa: CASSSAQQMNTEAFF

j_gene: TRBJ2-3
v_gene: TRBV29-1
d_gene: NA
abundance: many
CDR3nt: TGCAGCGTTGATGATGTGCCAGATACGCAGTATTTT
CDR3aa: CSVDDVPDTQYF

j_gene: TRBJ2-3
v_gene: TRBV20-1
d_gene: NA
abundance: NA
CDR3nt: TGCAGTGCTAGCCTCACTAGCAGAGCTAGCACAGATACGCAGTATTTT
CDR3aa: CSASLTSRASTDTQYF

j_gene: TRBJ1-1
v_gene: TRBV7-8
d_gene: NA
abundance: many
CDR3nt: TGTGCCAGCAGCTTTTCCAGGGCCAACACTGAAGCTTTCTTT
CDR3aa: CASSFSRANTEAFF

j_gene: TRBJ1-2
v_gene: TRBV15
d_gene: NA
abundance: many
CDR3nt: TGTGCCACCAGCAGACCTACACAGGTGAACTATGGCTACACCTTC
CDR3aa: CATSRPTQVNYGYTF

j_gene: TRBJ2-2
v_gene: TRBV30
d_gene: NA
abundance: few
CDR3nt: TGTGCCTGGAGTGACCTCCCGTACACCGGGGAGCTGTTTTTT
CDR3aa: CAWSDLPYTGELFF

j_gene: TRBJ2-2
v_gene: TRBV20-1
d_gene: TRBD1
abundance: many
CDR3nt: TGCAGTGTTCCCAGGGGGCGAACCGGGGAGCTGTTTTTT
CDR3aa: CSVPRGRTGELFF

j_gene: TRBJ1-6
v_gene: TRBV5-1
d_gene: TRBD1
abundance: once
CDR3nt: TGCGCCAGCAAGAGAGGACAGGATTACAATTCACCCCTCCACTTT
CDR3aa: CASKRGQDYNSPLHF

j_gene: TRBJ2-1
v_gene: TRBV24-1
d_gene: TRBD2
abundance: many
CDR3nt: TGTGCCACCAGTGACCCGACTAGCGGGGGGGCCGGTGAGCAGTTCTTC
CDR3aa: CATSDPTSGGAGEQFF

j_gene: TRBJ1-4
v_gene: TRBV7-8
d_gene: NA
abundance: many
CDR3nt: TGTGCCAGCAGCTTAACAGGGCCTAATGAAAAACTGTTTTTT
CDR3aa: CASSLTGPNEKLFF

j_gene: TRBJ1-1
v_gene: TRBV25-1
d_gene: TRBD1
abundance: many
CDR3nt: TGTGCCAGCAGAGCCGGGACAGGGTCACCTGAAGCTTTCTTT
CDR3aa: CASRAGTGSPEAFF

j_gene: TRBJ2-2
v_gene: TRBV18
d_gene: NA
abundance: many
CDR3nt: TGTGCCAGCTCACCAGGACAGTCCTTCGGGGAGCTGTTTTTT
CDR3aa: CASSPGQSFGELFF

j_gene: TRBJ1-4
v_gene: TRBV3-1
d_gene: TRBD1
abundance: many
CDR3nt: TGTGCCAGCAGCCGTTGGGACAGGGTCCAACATCGACTGTTTTTT
CDR3aa: CASSRWDRVQHRLFF

j_gene: TRBJ1-5
v_gene: TRBV11-2
d_gene: NA
abundance: many
CDR3nt: TGTGCCAGCAGCTTCTCGGGCAATCAGCCCCAGCATTTT
CDR3aa: CASSFSGNQPQHF

j_gene: TRBJ2-3
v_gene: TRBV5-1
d_gene: TRBD2
abundance: many
CDR3nt: TGCGCCAGCAGCTCCCGTTCTAGGACTAGCGGGACGAGCACAGATACGCAGTATTTT
CDR3aa: CASSSRSRTSGTSTDTQYF

j_gene: TRBJ1-2
v_gene: TRBV10-3
d_gene: NA
abundance: many
CDR3nt: TGTGCCATCAGTGGAACAGGGCATGGCTACACCTTC
CDR3aa: CAISGTGHGYTF

j_gene: TRBJ1-4
v_gene: TRBV20-1
d_gene: NA
abundance: many
CDR3nt: TGCAGTGCCCCGAGGGGTAATGAAAAACTGTTTTTT
CDR3aa: CSAPRGNEKLFF

j_gene: TRBJ1-3
v_gene: TRBV5-5
d_gene: NA
abundance: many
CDR3nt: TGTGCCAGCAGCTCACAAGGAGCCCCTGGAAACACCATATATTTT
CDR3aa: CASSSQGAPGNTIYF

j_gene: TRBJ1-1
v_gene: TRBV18
d_gene: TRBD1
abundance: many
CDR3nt: TGTGCCAGCTCACCTCAAGAATCCGCAGGGGGTAACACTGAAGCTTTCTTT
CDR3aa: CASSPQESAGGNTEAFF

j_gene: TRBJ1-2
v_gene: TRBV12-3/TRBV12-4
d_gene: NA
abundance: many
CDR3nt: TGTGCCAGCAGTTTAGCCTCGCCGGGGGATGGTGGCTACACCTTC
CDR3aa: CASSLASPGDGGYTF

j_gene: TRBJ1-5
v_gene: TRBV5-1
d_gene: TRBD1
abundance: many
CDR3nt: TGCGCCAGCAGCTTGTCTGGACAGGCGGCGCAGCCCCAGCATTTT
CDR3aa: CASSLSGQAAQPQHF

j_gene: TRBJ1-3
v_gene: TRBV7-9
d_gene: NA
abundance: many
CDR3nt: TGTGCCAGCAGCTTAAGCGGAGAAAACACCATATATTTT
CDR3aa: CASSLSGENTIYF

j_gene: TRBJ2-2
v_gene: TRBV20-1
d_gene: TRBD1
abundance: many
CDR3nt: TGCAGTGCGAACCGGGACAGGGGAAAACCCGGGGAGCTGTTTTTT
CDR3aa: CSANRDRGKPGELFF